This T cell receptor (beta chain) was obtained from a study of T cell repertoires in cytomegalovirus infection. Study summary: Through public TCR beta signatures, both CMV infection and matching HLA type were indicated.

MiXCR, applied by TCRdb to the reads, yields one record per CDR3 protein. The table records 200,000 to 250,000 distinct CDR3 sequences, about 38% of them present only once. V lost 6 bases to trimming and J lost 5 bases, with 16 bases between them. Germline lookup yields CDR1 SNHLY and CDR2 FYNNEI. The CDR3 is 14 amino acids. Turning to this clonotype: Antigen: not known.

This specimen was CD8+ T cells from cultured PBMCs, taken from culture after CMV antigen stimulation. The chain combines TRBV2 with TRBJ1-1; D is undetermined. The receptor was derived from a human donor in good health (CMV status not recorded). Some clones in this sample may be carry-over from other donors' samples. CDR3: CASRGGRRETEAFF. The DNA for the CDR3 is TGTGCCAGCAGAGGCGGGAGAAGGGAGACTGAAGCTTTCTTT.